This record looks at one TCR beta chain sequence and its context. This record comes from a study of blood T cell repertoires in COVID-19. Only in-frame clones appear in the TCRdb table, and some are missing; sequencing was by immunoSEQ multiplex PCR. The repertoire has 100,000 to 120,000 clones, about three quarters of them found once; the top ten carry under 20%. This CDR3 comprises 16 residues. The germline V gene has CDR1 SGHDT and CDR2 YYEEEE. V was pared by 4 bases and J by 3 bases, with 17 bases between. Sample: peripheral blood. The chain uses TRBV5-6 and TRBJ2-1; D not resolved. The TCR originated in an elderly woman with active or convalescent COVID-19. The DNA of the CDR3 is TGTGCCAGCAGCCTATTAAGACCTACAGTCTACAATGAGCAGTTCTTC. Translating it yields CASSLLRPTVYNEQFF.